One and the same sample provided the 3 T cell receptor beta chains below, sequenced in a study of metastatic and nonmetastatic thyroid tumors (dated by TCRdb to 2020 to 2022). Library preparation employed PCR. The sequencer was an Illumina HiSeq 4000. TCRdb passed the public sequencing reads through fastp at Q25 and MiXCR, retaining productive beta sequences. This sample comprises approximately 14,000 clones, around 32% of them detected only once. The ten largest clones add up to approximately 52% of the sample. No treatment had been received by any patient before thyroid surgery. Sequenced input: tumor tissue. The origin of the receptors is a male donor with papillary thyroid cancer or a benign thyroid nodule (not recorded which). Some clones in this sample may be carry-over from other donors' samples.

This clone has more than one count but fewer than ten. V is TRBV6-1 and J is TRBJ2-7; 8 nucleotides match TRBD1. V trimming: 3 bases; J trimming: 9 bases; junction bases outside the gene matches: 7. This CDR3 contains 13 residues. CDR1 and CDR2 from the germline V gene are MNHNS and SASEGT. CDR3 loop: CASSDRGPTWQYF. In nucleotides, the CDR3 is TGTGCCAGCAGTGACAGGGGGCCTACGTGGCAGTACTTC.

The V call is TRBV18, the J call TRBJ2-2, with 9 bases identical to TRBD1. Per the germline V gene, CDR1 is KGHSH and CDR2 is LQKENI. The CDR3 is made up of 15 amino acids. Losses at the gene ends were 2 bases for V and 5 bases for J; bases not matched to a gene: 3. CDR3 amino acids: CASSPGTGLTGELFF. The DNA for the CDR3 is TGTGCCAGCTCACCAGGGACAGGGCTTACCGGGGAGCTGTTTTTT.

The chain links TRBV20-1 to TRBJ2-3; TRBD1 is a possible D gene (6 bases). Germline V gene lookup returns CDR1 DFQATT and CDR2 SNEGSKA (reference sequence). V was cut by 2 bases and J by 2 bases, with 11 bases left in between. The CDR3 spans 14 residues. CDR3 sequence reads: CSARNWDNTDTQYF. The DNA of the CDR3 is TGCAGTGCTAGAAACTGGGACAACACAGATACGCAGTATTTT.